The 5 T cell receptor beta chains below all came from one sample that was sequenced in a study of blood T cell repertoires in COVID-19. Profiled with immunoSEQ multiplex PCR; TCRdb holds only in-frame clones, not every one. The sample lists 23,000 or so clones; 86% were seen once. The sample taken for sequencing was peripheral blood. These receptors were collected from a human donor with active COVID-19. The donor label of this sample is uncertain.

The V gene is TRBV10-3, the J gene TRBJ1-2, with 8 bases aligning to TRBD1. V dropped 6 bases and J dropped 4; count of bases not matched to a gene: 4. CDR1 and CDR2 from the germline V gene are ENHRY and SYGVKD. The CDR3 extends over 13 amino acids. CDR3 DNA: TGTGCCATCAGCAAAGGACAGGGCTATGGCTACACCTTC. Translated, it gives CAISKGQGYGYTF.

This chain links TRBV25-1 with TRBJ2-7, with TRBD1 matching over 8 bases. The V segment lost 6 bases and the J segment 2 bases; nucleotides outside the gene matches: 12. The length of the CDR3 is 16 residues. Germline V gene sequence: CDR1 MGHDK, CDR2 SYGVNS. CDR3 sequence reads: CASRVGTGGRTYEQYF. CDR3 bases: TGTGCCAGCAGGGTAGGAACAGGGGGGCGAACCTACGAGCAGTACTTC.

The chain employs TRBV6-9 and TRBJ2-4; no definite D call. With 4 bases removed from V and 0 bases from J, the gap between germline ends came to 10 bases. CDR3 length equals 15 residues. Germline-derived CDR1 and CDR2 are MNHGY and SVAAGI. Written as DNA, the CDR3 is TGTGCCAGCAGTTCGGAGATTTTAGCCAAAAACATTCAGTACTTC. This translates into CASSSEILAKNIQYF.

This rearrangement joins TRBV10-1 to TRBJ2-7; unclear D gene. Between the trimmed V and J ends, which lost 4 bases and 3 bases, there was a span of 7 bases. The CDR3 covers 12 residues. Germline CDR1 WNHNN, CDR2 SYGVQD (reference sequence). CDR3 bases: TGCGCCAGCAGTGGATCGGGCTACGAGCAGTACTTC. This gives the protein CASSGSGYEQYF.

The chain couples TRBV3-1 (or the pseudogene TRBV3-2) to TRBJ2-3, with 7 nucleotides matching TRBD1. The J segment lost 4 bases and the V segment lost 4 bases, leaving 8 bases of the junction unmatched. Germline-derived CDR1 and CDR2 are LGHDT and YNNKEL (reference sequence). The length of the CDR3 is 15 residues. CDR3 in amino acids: CASSRIQGEADTQYF. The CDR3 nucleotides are TGTGCCAGCAGCCGAATTCAGGGGGAAGCAGATACGCAGTATTTT.